The next 19 T cell receptor beta chains were all read from a single sample in a study of blood T cell repertoires in COVID-19. Sequencing used immunoSEQ multiplex PCR; TCRdb keeps in-frame clones, though not all of them. The repertoire includes 280,000 or so clones, around 90% of them detected once, and 1.5% to 2% sits in the top ten. The material sequenced was PBMCs or T cells enriched from blood (not recorded which). Receptors originate from a woman aged 18-29 years with acute COVID-19.

This chain joins TRBV28 and TRBJ2-1; perhaps TRBD2 as D (5 bases). Per the germline V gene, CDR1 is MDHEN and CDR2 is SYDVKM. The CDR3 totals 15 residues. Trimming pared 3 bases from V and 4 bases from J, leaving 13 bases between. CDR3 region: CASSFADSRYNEQFF. CDR3 sequence (DNA): TGTGCCAGCAGTTTCGCGGACTCGCGATACAATGAGCAGTTCTTC.

The V gene is TRBV7-2, the J gene TRBJ2-7, with D possibly TRBD2 on 8 matching bases. Trimming cost V 5 bases and J 3 bases, with 17 bases left between them. This CDR3 region has 15 residues. Germline CDR1 reads SGHTA; CDR2 reads FQGNSA. CDR3: CASSPGGTRRYEQYF. The CDR3 DNA is TGTGCCAGCAGCCCAGGGGGGACTAGGCGCTACGAGCAGTACTTC.

This clone was seen only once. The chain couples TRBV4-2 to TRBJ1-2; tentative D call: TRBD1 (5 bases). The V end was cut by 0 bases, the J end by 4 bases, with 12 bases between. This CDR3 contains 15 residues. CDR1 and CDR2 (germline): LGHNA, YNFKEQ. The CDR3 sequence: CASSQERLDSYGYTF. The CDR3 DNA reads as TGTGCCAGCAGCCAAGAGAGGCTTGACAGCTATGGCTACACCTTC.

V is TRBV6-6 and J is TRBJ1-5; tentatively, D is TRBD1 (6 bases). Germline V CDR1 and CDR2: MNHNY, SVGAGI (reference sequence). V was trimmed by 0 bases and J by 3 bases, leaving 9 bases between them. The CDR3 is 15 residues long. CDR3: CASSYSTGNNQPQHF. As DNA, the CDR3 is TGTGCCAGCAGTTACTCTACAGGGAACAATCAGCCCCAGCATTTT.

Here the CDR3 reads CAISESEGNTEAFF. In DNA, the CDR3 is TGTGCCATCAGTGAGTCGGAGGGCAACACTGAAGCTTTCTTT. The chain couples TRBV10-3 to TRBJ1-1; D gene unclear. The CDR3 runs to 14 residues. V was trimmed by 0 bases and J by 2 bases, leaving 7 bases between them. Germline V gene data show CDR1 as ENHRY and CDR2 as SYGVKD.

A note on this clone: The sample holds other DNA sequences that translate to the same CDR3. V and J are TRBV9 and TRBJ2-3; TRBD2 matches at 9 bases. Unmatched junction bases numbered 3, after V lost 7 bases and J lost 3 bases. The CDR3 runs 13 residues. Germline assignment: CDR1 SGDLS and CDR2 YYNGEE. CDR3 region: CASGSGSTDTQYF. The CDR3 nucleotides read TGTGCCAGCGGTAGCGGGAGTACAGATACGCAGTATTTT. The variable domain in full, with the rest retrieved from reference TRBV9 and TRBJ2-3, is DSGVTQTPKHLITATGQRVTLRCSPRSGDLSVYWYQQSLDQGLQFLIQYYNGEERAKGNILERFSAQQFPDLHSELNLSSLELGDSALYFCASGSGSTDTQYFGPGTRLTVL.

This chain uses TRBV18 with TRBJ1-5; tentatively, D is TRBD1 (5 bases). Germline V lookup: CDR1 KGHSH, CDR2 LQKENI. With 3 bases removed from V and 2 bases from J, the gap between germline ends came to 8 bases. The CDR3 is 14 amino acids. The CDR3, as DNA: TGTGCCAGCTCACCCGTCAGGGGCAATCAGCCCCAGCATTTT. The encoded protein is CASSPVRGNQPQHF. The variable domain in full, with the rest retrieved from reference TRBV18 and TRBJ1-5, is NAGVMQNPRHLVRRRGQEARLRCSPMKGHSHVYWYRQLPEEGLKFMVYLQKENIIDESGMPKERFSAEFPKEGPSILRIQQVVRGDSAAYFCASSPVRGNQPQHFGDGTRLSIL.

V gene TRBV6-5 combines with J gene TRBJ2-7, with 12 bases that match TRBD2. Losses at the gene ends were 2 bases for V and 6 bases for J; bases not matched to a gene: 2. This CDR3 spans 14 amino acids. Germline values: CDR1 MNHEY, CDR2 SVGAGI. DNA for the CDR3: TGTGCCAGCAGTTACAAACTAGCGGGAGGCGAGCAGTACTTC. Translated: CASSYKLAGGEQYF.

The chain links TRBV11-2 to TRBJ2-3; weak D call: TRBD1 (5 bases). The CDR3 runs 15 residues. Trimming shortened V by 3 bases and J by 6 bases, and 16 bases separated the two germline ends. Germline-derived CDR1 and CDR2 are SGHAT and FQNNGV. The CDR3 DNA reads TGTGCCAGCAGCTTGGCCGGGTCCAGGGTGGATACGCAGTATTTT. This gives the protein CASSLAGSRVDTQYF. Together with reference TRBV11-2 and TRBJ2-3, the CDR3 gives the full variable domain: EAGVAQSPRYKIIEKRQSVAFWCNPISGHATLYWYQQILGQGPKLLIQFQNNGVVDDSQLPKDRFSAERLKGVDSTLKIQPAKLEDSAVYLCASSLAGSRVDTQYFGPGTRLTVL.

The genes are TRBV7-3 and TRBJ2-3; 8 bases match TRBD2. This CDR3 has 16 residues. Trimming removed 2 bases from V and 5 bases from J; junction bases left unmatched: 9. The V gene's germline CDR1 is SGHTA and CDR2 FQGTGA. This CDR3 is CASSLYGRAGEDTQYF. CDR3 sequence (DNA): TGTGCCAGCAGCTTATACGGGAGGGCCGGGGAAGATACGCAGTATTTT.

This clone was counted many times. The V and J genes are TRBV29-1 and TRBJ2-1, with D possibly being TRBD1 (6 bases). The CDR3 is made up of 13 amino acids. With 4 bases removed from V and 5 bases from J, the gap between germline ends came to 12 bases. CDR1 and CDR2 from the germline V gene are SQVTM and ANQGSEA. CDR3 in amino acids: CSVAPHRDNEQFF. The CDR3 DNA sequence: TGCAGCGTTGCCCCCCACAGGGACAATGAGCAGTTCTTC.

The chain uses TRBV7-2 and TRBJ2-5, with D perhaps TRBD1 (5 bases). The CDR3 runs to 15 residues. V lost 2 bases and J lost 4, with 14 bases in between. Germline CDR1 and CDR2: SGHTA and FQGNSA. The CDR3 DNA reads as TGTGCCAGCAGCTTAAATCGGCTACAGGTAGAGACCCAGTACTTC. This codes for CASSLNRLQVETQYF.

This CDR3 is CASSESRDRTRGYTF. The CDR3 coding sequence is TGTGCCAGCAGCGAGTCCCGGGACCGGACTAGGGGCTACACCTTC. This chain joins TRBV7-2 and TRBJ1-2; D possibly corresponds to TRBD1 (5 bases). Trimming cost V 5 bases and J 8 bases, with 21 bases left between them. This CDR3 is 15 amino acids long. Germline assignment: CDR1 SGHTA and CDR2 FQGNSA.

The genes are TRBV28 and TRBJ1-1; D is unclear. CDR1 is MDHEN and CDR2 is SYDVKM in the germline V gene. Trimming pared 5 bases from V and 3 bases from J, leaving 16 bases between. The CDR3 spans 15 residues. The CDR3 is CASSPLPGWDTEAFF. The CDR3 DNA follows: TGTGCCAGCAGTCCTCTTCCAGGCTGGGACACTGAAGCTTTCTTT.

The genes are TRBV6-2 or TRBV6-3 and TRBJ2-1; 7 bases are shared with TRBD1. Germline V gene lookup returns CDR1 MNHEY and CDR2 SVGEGT. Trimming at V came to 4 bases and at J to 6 bases, leaving 9 bases not matched to a gene. The CDR3 has 15 amino acids. The DNA for the CDR3 is TGTGCCAGCAGTTTAGGGGGCGACCCCACCAATGAGCAGTTCTTC. Its protein is CASSLGGDPTNEQFF.

A few counts support this clone. The chain carries TRBV18 and TRBJ1-5; TRBD1 agrees at 7 bases. Per germline, CDR1 KGHSH and CDR2 LQKENI. J lost 6 bases, V lost 2 bases, and 10 bases had no gene match. The CDR3 runs to 16 residues. The CDR3 loop reads CASSPVEGGLVQPQHF. CDR3 bases: TGTGCCAGCTCACCAGTAGAAGGGGGCCTGGTTCAGCCCCAGCATTTT. Drawing the rest from reference TRBV18 and TRBJ1-5, the complete variable domain is NAGVMQNPRHLVRRRGQEARLRCSPMKGHSHVYWYRQLPEEGLKFMVYLQKENIIDESGMPKERFSAEFPKEGPSILRIQQVVRGDSAAYFCASSPVEGGLVQPQHFGDGTRLSIL.

This chain joins TRBV15 and TRBJ1-5; 7 bases match TRBD1. The CDR3 extends over 15 amino acids. After removal of 7 bases from V and 3 bases from J, the junction contained 9 bases not matched to a gene. The V gene's germline CDR1 is LNHNV and CDR2 YYDKDF (reference sequence). The CDR3 bases are TGTGCCACCAAACGGGACAGCGGACTCAATCAGCCCCAGCATTTT. It codes for CATKRDSGLNQPQHF.

This chain links TRBV6-5 with TRBJ1-1, with TRBD1 as a possible D gene (5 bases). This CDR3 has 15 amino acids. V was shortened by 0 bases and J by 4 bases, with 12 bases between the two germline ends. Germline V gene lookup returns CDR1 MNHEY and CDR2 SVGAGI. The CDR3 here is CASSYSAQGGTEAFF. In nucleotides, the CDR3 is TGTGCCAGCAGTTACTCCGCCCAGGGCGGCACTGAAGCTTTCTTT.

The rearrangement links TRBV30 to TRBJ1-5, with TRBD1 matching over 9 bases. Unmatched junction bases numbered 1, after V lost 5 bases and J lost 2 bases. CDR3 size: 13 residues. Germline-derived CDR1 and CDR2 are GTSNPN and SVGIG (reference sequence). This CDR3 reads CAWDRGGNQPQHF. As DNA, the CDR3 is TGTGCCTGGGACAGGGGGGGCAATCAGCCCCAGCATTTT. Drawing the rest from reference TRBV30 and TRBJ1-5, the complete variable domain is SQTIHQWPATLVQPVGSPLSLECTVEGTSNPNLYWYRQAAGRGLQLLFYSVGIGQISSEVPQNLSASRPQDRQFILSSKKLLLSDSGFYLCAWDRGGNQPQHFGDGTRLSIL.